These T cell receptor beta chains were read from a single sample in a study of blood T cell repertoires in COVID-19. Using immunoSEQ multiplex PCR, the repertoire was profiled, and TCRdb retains in-frame clones only, with some absent. Among over 200,000 clones, about 90% were seen once, and the ten largest hold around 2.9%. Sequencing input: peripheral blood. The receptors shown here come from a woman aged 25 to 45 who had recovered from COVID-19. The CDR3 runs from the conserved cysteine through the conserved F or W. The order of the fields is CDR3 protein, CDR3 DNA, clone size, J gene, CDR3 length, D gene, V gene. The D gene is left open where the match is weak. Rows give clone size only sometimes, using once, few, many, or a class for an expanded clone.

CASSRRTSGGDQETQYF TGTGCCAGCAGTCGAAGGACTAGCGGGGGCGACCAAGAGACCCAGTACTTC NA TRBJ2-5 17 TRBD2 TRBV2
CASSLAGGDRSTEAFF TGTGCCAGCAGCTTAGCGGGCGGGGACAGAAGCACTGAAGCTTTCTTT NA TRBJ1-1 16 TRBD1 TRBV7-9
CASRNSGTPYNEQFF TGTGCCAGCAGGAACTCCGGGACTCCCTACAATGAGCAGTTCTTC once TRBJ2-1 15 NA TRBV2
CASSQEGGQPQHF TGCGCCAGCAGCCAAGAAGGGGGTCAGCCCCAGCATTTT NA TRBJ1-5 13 NA TRBV4-1
CASNLGGPGQPQHF TGTGCCAGCAACCTCGGGGGTCCGGGTCAGCCCCAGCATTTT few TRBJ1-5 14 NA TRBV7-2
CASSRTPARYTF TGTGCCAGCAGTCGAACTCCAGCGCGCTACACCTTC NA TRBJ1-2 12 NA TRBV6-5
CASSSAGTGGFFSYEQYF TGCGCCAGCAGCTCCGCCGGGACAGGGGGTTTTTTCTCCTACGAGCAGTACTTC NA TRBJ2-7 18 TRBD1 TRBV5-1
CASSLVGALGDEQFF TGTGCCAGCAGCTTAGTGGGGGCGCTGGGCGATGAGCAGTTCTTC NA TRBJ2-1 15 NA TRBV7-2
CASSVGPDRGAFF TGTGCCAGCAGCGTAGGTCCGGACAGGGGAGCTTTCTTT NA TRBJ1-1 13 TRBD1 TRBV9
CATSGTATGELFF TGTGCCACCAGTGGGACAGCCACCGGGGAGCTGTTTTTT NA TRBJ2-2 13 NA TRBV24-1
CASSLVSGGALYYGYTF TGCGCCAGCAGCTTGGTGTCAGGGGGTGCCCTTTACTATGGCTACACCTTC NA TRBJ1-2 17 TRBD1 TRBV5-1
CASSPGLVTYNEQFF TGCGCCAGCAGCCCCGGACTAGTTACCTACAATGAGCAGTTCTTC NA TRBJ2-1 15 TRBD2 TRBV5-1
CASSLLGGGWGNTEAFF TGTGCCAGCAGCCTTCTCGGTGGGGGCTGGGGGAACACTGAAGCTTTCTTT NA TRBJ1-1 17 NA TRBV5-6
CASSPTPGNTYEQFF TGTGCCAGCAGTCCTACTCCCGGGAACACCTATGAGCAGTTCTTC NA TRBJ2-1 15 NA TRBV7-6
CASSTSSGGVSSTDTQYF TGTGCCAGCAGTACTTCTAGCGGGGGTGTCTCCAGCACAGATACGCAGTATTTT NA TRBJ2-3 18 TRBD2 TRBV27
CASSFLAGEETQYF TGCGCCAGCAGCTTCTTAGCGGGGGAGGAGACCCAGTACTTC NA TRBJ2-5 14 TRBD2 TRBV5-1
CASSHVGGARNEQFF TGTGCCAGCAGTCACGTGGGGGGGGCGCGGAATGAGCAGTTCTTC NA TRBJ2-1 15 NA TRBV6-5
CASSLIRSHETQYF TGTGCCAGCAGCTTGATACGGTCTCACGAGACCCAGTACTTC NA TRBJ2-5 14 NA TRBV7-2
CASSLNTGELFF TGTGCCAGCAGTCTTAACACCGGGGAGCTGTTTTTT once TRBJ2-2 12 NA TRBV27
CASSFFSIGEDCYEQYF TGTGCCAGCAGTTTTTTTTCTATCGGGGAGGACTGCTACGAGCAGTACTTC NA TRBJ2-7 17 NA TRBV27
CASSEDQVTEAFF TGTGCCAGCAGTGAAGACCAGGTAACTGAAGCTTTCTTT few TRBJ1-1 13 NA TRBV2
CSVEDWAEGARGYGYTF TGCAGCGTTGAAGATTGGGCAGAGGGAGCCCGTGGGTATGGCTACACCTTC NA TRBJ1-2 17 NA TRBV29-1
CASSYRGAETQYF TGTGCCAGCAGCTACAGGGGAGCAGAGACCCAGTACTTC few TRBJ2-5 13 TRBD1 TRBV5-4
CASEPEGQGAQTEAFF TGCGCCAGCGAACCTGAGGGGCAGGGGGCGCAGACTGAAGCTTTCTTT NA TRBJ1-1 16 TRBD1 TRBV10-1
CASSGFIDNQPQHF TGTGCCAGCAGTGGATTTATAGACAATCAGCCCCAGCATTTT NA TRBJ1-5 14 NA TRBV2
CASTKDRYPYEQYF TGTGCCAGCACTAAGGACAGGTACCCCTACGAGCAGTACTTC NA TRBJ2-7 14 TRBD1 TRBV7-9
CATSSPGQGNTEAFF TGTGCCACCAGCAGTCCGGGACAGGGTAACACTGAAGCTTTCTTT NA TRBJ1-1 15 TRBD1 TRBV15
CACPGVDRENGYTF TGTGCCTGTCCTGGTGTAGACAGGGAAAATGGCTACACCTTC few TRBJ1-2 14 TRBD1 TRBV30
CASSITGDTEAFF TGTGCCAGTAGTATAACAGGGGACACTGAAGCTTTCTTT NA TRBJ1-1 13 TRBD1 TRBV19
CASSPPRQETQYF TGTGCCAGTAGTCCCCCCCGCCAAGAGACCCAGTACTTC NA TRBJ2-5 13 NA TRBV19
CASSLGNRVGGQPQHF TGTGCCAGCAGCTTAGGGAACAGGGTCGGAGGTCAGCCCCAGCATTTT NA TRBJ1-5 16 NA TRBV11-2
CAWSLKGAGELFF TGTGCCTGGAGTCTCAAGGGAGCCGGGGAGCTGTTTTTT NA TRBJ2-2 13 NA TRBV30
CASSSAYGGLDGYTF TGTGCCAGCAGTTCTGCCTACGGGGGGCTAGATGGCTACACCTTC NA TRBJ1-2 15 NA TRBV9
CASSEPRTPGGETQYF TGTGCCAGCAGTGAACCCAGGACCCCCGGAGGGGAGACCCAGTACTTC NA TRBJ2-5 16 NA TRBV25-1
CASSPRRPGYYGYTF TGTGCCAGCAGTCCCCGACGTCCGGGGTACTATGGCTACACCTTC NA TRBJ1-2 15 NA TRBV27
CASSLGQVREKLFF TGTGCCAGCAGTTTGGGACAGGTCAGGGAAAAACTGTTTTTT NA TRBJ1-4 14 TRBD1 TRBV2
CASSLAATYEQYF TGTGCCAGCAGCCTAGCGGCTACCTACGAGCAGTACTTC NA TRBJ2-7 13 TRBD2 TRBV6-5
CASSLEGGAANYGYTF TGTGCCAGCAGCTTAGAGGGAGGAGCTGCTAACTATGGCTACACCTTC NA TRBJ1-2 16 NA TRBV11-1
CASSQDSGGSKNIQYF TGCGCCAGCAGCCAAGATTCAGGGGGTTCCAAAAACATTCAGTACTTC NA TRBJ2-4 16 TRBD1 TRBV4-3
CASSQAESSGSSTDTQYF TGCGCCAGCAGCCAGGCGGAATCATCTGGCTCTAGCACAGATACGCAGTATTTT NA TRBJ2-3 18 NA TRBV4-3
CASSSYKADRNTGELFF TGTGCCAGCAGCTCGTACAAGGCTGACAGAAACACCGGGGAGCTGTTTTTT NA TRBJ2-2 17 NA TRBV11-2
CASSLLSLGEKLFF TGTGCCAGCAGCTTGTTGAGTCTCGGTGAAAAACTGTTTTTT once TRBJ1-4 14 NA TRBV7-6
CASSTGGGGNTIYF TGTGCCAGCAGTACAGGGGGCGGGGGAAACACCATATATTTT NA TRBJ1-3 14 TRBD1 TRBV6-5
CASSELSGGRTDTQYF TGTGCCAGCAGTGAACTTAGCGGGGGGCGCACAGATACGCAGTATTTT NA TRBJ2-3 16 TRBD2 TRBV6-1
CASSLAWAQETQYF TGTGCCAGCAGCTTAGCATGGGCCCAAGAGACCCAGTACTTC NA TRBJ2-5 14 NA TRBV7-2
CATSRDRGQGAGYTF TGTGCCACCAGCAGAGATAGAGGGCAGGGGGCTGGCTACACCTTC NA TRBJ1-2 15 TRBD1 TRBV15
CASSILGTGAGYTF TGTGCCAGTAGTATACTTGGGACAGGAGCTGGCTACACCTTC NA TRBJ1-2 14 TRBD1 TRBV19
CASTGHPLNTEAFF TGTGCCAGCACTGGACATCCGTTAAACACTGAAGCTTTCTTT NA TRBJ1-1 14 NA TRBV9